These 13 T cell receptor beta chains originate from one sample sequenced in a study of a mutant IDH1 vaccine in newly diagnosed glioma. The time point denotes: baseline, week 1 (first vaccination visit). Described treatment: pre-vaccination baseline after standard-of-care therapy. Here immunoSEQ multiplex PCR was the method, and the copy in TCRdb shows in-frame clones only, minus some. The data show 25,000 to 35,000 clones, approximately 80% seen once. The input for sequencing was PBMCs, taken from a glioma patient treated with radiotherapy, temozolomide or both. The receptors were gathered from a man aged 25-45 years with glioma.

This clone was counted a single time. As DNA, the CDR3 is TGCAGCGTTGAAGATGGAACTAGCGGGACCTACGAGCAGTACTTC. The encoded protein is CSVEDGTSGTYEQYF. This chain joins TRBV29-1 and TRBJ2-7; 10 nucleotides align to TRBD2. Germline assignment: CDR1 SQVTM and CDR2 ANQGSEA. Losses at the gene ends were 0 bases for V and 2 bases for J; bases not matched to a gene: 4. The CDR3 sequence is 15 residues long.

V and J are TRBV7-3 and TRBJ2-2, with TRBD2 identical over 14 bases. The germline V gene encodes CDR1 SGHTA and CDR2 FQGTGA. There are 16 residues in the CDR3. The J segment lost 6 bases and the V segment lost 5 bases, leaving 5 bases of the junction unmatched. CDR3 residues: CASSTGLAGVAGELFF. The DNA of the CDR3 is TGTGCCAGCAGCACGGGACTAGCGGGAGTCGCCGGGGAGCTGTTTTTT.

The chain links TRBV18 to TRBJ1-1; no reliable D call. The CDR3 consists of 14 residues. The germline gives CDR1 KGHSH, CDR2 LQKENI. Trimming cost V 1 base and J 0 bases, with 6 bases left between them. The CDR3 DNA reads TGTGCCAGCTCACCACAGACAATGAACACTGAAGCTTTCTTT. Its translation is CASSPQTMNTEAFF. Variable domain in full (rest from reference TRBV18 and TRBJ1-1): NAGVMQNPRHLVRRRGQEARLRCSPMKGHSHVYWYRQLPEEGLKFMVYLQKENIIDESGMPKERFSAEFPKEGPSILRIQQVVRGDSAAYFCASSPQTMNTEAFFGQGTRLTVV.

The chain employs TRBV19 and TRBJ1-2, with 7 positions matching TRBD1. This CDR3 region has 12 residues. The V and J ends lost 7 bases and 10 bases, in that order; junction bases with no gene match: 9. Germline V lookup: CDR1 LNHDA, CDR2 SQIVND (reference sequence). The CDR3 spells CASNIAGTAYTF. The CDR3 DNA follows: TGTGCCAGTAACATTGCCGGGACAGCCTACACCTTC.

The genes are TRBV2 and TRBJ2-6, with unresolved D. V was cut by 3 bases and J by 3 bases, with 3 bases left in between. Looked up from germline, CDR1 is SNHLY and CDR2 is FYNNEI. This CDR3 is built from 13 residues. The CDR3 DNA is TGTGCCAGCAGTGATGGTGGGGCCAACGTCCTGACTTTC. Translating it yields CASSDGGANVLTF.

V usage is TRBV6-6 and J usage is TRBJ1-1, with D maybe TRBD1 (5 bases). CDR1 MNHNY and CDR2 SVGAGI come from the germline V gene (reference sequence). This CDR3 spans 14 amino acids. Trimming took 5 bases from V and 3 from J, leaving 13 bases between them. CDR3 DNA: TGTGCCAGCAGTCTTGGGGGAGGTGACACTGAAGCTTTCTTT. As protein: CASSLGGGDTEAFF.

The V and J genes are TRBV6-6 and TRBJ2-1; D is unresolved. V was cut by 6 bases and J by 4 bases, with 19 bases left in between. Germline values: CDR1 MNHNY, CDR2 SVGAGI (reference sequence). The CDR3 loop spans 16 amino acids. CDR3 region: CASSPRIRALYNEQFF. As DNA, the CDR3 is TGTGCCAGCAGCCCTCGAATCCGGGCCCTTTACAATGAGCAGTTCTTC.

V is TRBV6-6 and J is TRBJ1-2, with D tentatively TRBD1 (6 bases). Trimming took off 5 bases at V and 4 bases at J, with 17 bases between the two ends. The CDR3 is 15 residues long. Per the germline V gene, CDR1 is MNHNY and CDR2 is SVGAGI (reference sequence). The CDR3 loop reads CASSPKEDSSYGYTF. CDR3 nucleotides: TGTGCCAGCAGTCCAAAAGAGGACAGCAGCTATGGCTACACCTTC.

The chain links TRBV7-8 to TRBJ1-5; D is undetermined. Trimming left V 5 bases short and J 7 bases short, with 12 bases between. From germline, CDR1 is SGHVS and CDR2 FQNEAQ. This CDR3 contains 13 residues. CDR3 bases: TGTGCCAGCAGCCCCCTGGTTGAGCAGCCCCAGCATTTT. It translates to CASSPLVEQPQHF.

The chain carries TRBV6-6 and TRBJ1-5; D unresolved. There are 15 residues in the CDR3. Trimming removed 0 bases from V and 0 bases from J, with 6 bases in between. Germline V CDR1 and CDR2: MNHNY, SVGAGI (reference sequence). The CDR3 DNA sequence: TGTGCCAGCAGTTACTCGACTGTTAGCAATCAGCCCCAGCATTTT. This translates into CASSYSTVSNQPQHF.

The rearrangement uses TRBV11-2 and TRBJ1-2, with 11 bases matching TRBD1. V shed 4 bases and J 3 bases; nucleotides not matched to a gene: 16. Germline V gives CDR1 SGHAT, CDR2 FQNNGV. The CDR3 spans 19 residues. CDR3 in DNA: TGTGCCAGCAGCTCAGTCCGGACAGGGGGCATTCGGGTTGACTATGGCTACACCTTC. Translated, it gives CASSSVRTGGIRVDYGYTF.

The CDR3, as DNA: TGCGCCAGCAGCCAGGACGGGGATATAGATACGCAGTATTTT. It is translated as CASSQDGDIDTQYF. The rearrangement joins TRBV4-1 to TRBJ2-3; possible D gene TRBD2, 5 bases. CDR1 and CDR2 (germline): MGHRA, YSYEKL. V gave up 3 bases and J gave up 5 bases, with 12 bases separating them. CDR3 length: 14 amino acids.

This CDR3 reads CASSYGFAEAFF. The CDR3 nucleotides are TGCGCCAGCAGCTACGGATTCGCTGAAGCTTTCTTT. The chain joins TRBV5-1 to TRBJ1-1; no reliable D call. The V and J ends lost 3 bases and 6 bases respectively, with 9 bases between them. Germline CDR1 and CDR2: SGHRS and YFSETQ. This CDR3 has 12 residues.